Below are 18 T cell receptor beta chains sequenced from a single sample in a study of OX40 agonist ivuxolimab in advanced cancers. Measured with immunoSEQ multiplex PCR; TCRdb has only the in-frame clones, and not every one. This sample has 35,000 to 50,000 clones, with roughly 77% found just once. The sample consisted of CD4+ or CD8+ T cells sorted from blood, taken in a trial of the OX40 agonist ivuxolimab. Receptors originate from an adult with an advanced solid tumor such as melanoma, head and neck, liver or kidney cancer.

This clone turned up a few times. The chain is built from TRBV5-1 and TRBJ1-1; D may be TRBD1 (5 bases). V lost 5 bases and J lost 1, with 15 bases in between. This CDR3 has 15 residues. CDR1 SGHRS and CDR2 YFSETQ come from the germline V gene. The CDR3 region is CASRKAGTENTEAFF. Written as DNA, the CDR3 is TGCGCCAGCAGGAAGGCCGGGACCGAGAACACTGAAGCTTTCTTT.

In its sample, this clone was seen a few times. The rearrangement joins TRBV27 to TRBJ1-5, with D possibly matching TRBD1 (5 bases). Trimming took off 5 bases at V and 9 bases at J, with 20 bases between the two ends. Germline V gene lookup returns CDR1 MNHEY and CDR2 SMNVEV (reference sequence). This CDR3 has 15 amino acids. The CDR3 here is CASSIRDGVDGPQHF. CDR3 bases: TGTGCCAGCAGTATCCGGGACGGAGTTGATGGGCCCCAGCATTTT.

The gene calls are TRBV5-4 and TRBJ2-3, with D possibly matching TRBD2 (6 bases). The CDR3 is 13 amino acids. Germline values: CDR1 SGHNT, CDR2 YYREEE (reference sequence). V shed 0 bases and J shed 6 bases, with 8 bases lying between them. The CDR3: CASSLASGDTQYF. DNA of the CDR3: TGTGCCAGCAGCTTGGCCAGCGGGGATACGCAGTATTTT.

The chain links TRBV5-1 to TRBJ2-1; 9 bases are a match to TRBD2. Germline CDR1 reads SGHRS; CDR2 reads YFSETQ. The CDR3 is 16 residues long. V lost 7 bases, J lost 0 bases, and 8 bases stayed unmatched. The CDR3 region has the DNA TGCGCCAGCGGATTCCTAGCGGGACCCTCCTACAATGAGCAGTTCTTC. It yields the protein CASGFLAGPSYNEQFF.

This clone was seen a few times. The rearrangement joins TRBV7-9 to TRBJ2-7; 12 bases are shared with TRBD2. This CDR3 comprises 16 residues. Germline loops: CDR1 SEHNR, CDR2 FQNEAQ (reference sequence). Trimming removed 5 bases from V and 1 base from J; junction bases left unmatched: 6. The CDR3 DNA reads TGTGCCAGCAGCCAGGGACTAGCGGGCTTATCCTACGAGCAGTACTTC. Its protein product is CASSQGLAGLSYEQYF.

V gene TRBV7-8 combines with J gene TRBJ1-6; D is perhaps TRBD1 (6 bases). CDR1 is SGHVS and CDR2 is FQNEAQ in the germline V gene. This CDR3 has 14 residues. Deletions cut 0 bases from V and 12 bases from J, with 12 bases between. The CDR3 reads CASSLAQTGRPLHF. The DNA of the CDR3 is TGTGCCAGCAGCTTAGCGCAGACAGGTAGACCCCTCCACTTT.

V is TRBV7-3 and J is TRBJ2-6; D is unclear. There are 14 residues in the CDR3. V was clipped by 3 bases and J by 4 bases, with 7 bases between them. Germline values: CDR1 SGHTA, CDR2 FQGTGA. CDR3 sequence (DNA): TGTGCCAGCAGCTTGGGGTACGGGGCCAACGTCCTGACTTTC. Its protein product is CASSLGYGANVLTF.

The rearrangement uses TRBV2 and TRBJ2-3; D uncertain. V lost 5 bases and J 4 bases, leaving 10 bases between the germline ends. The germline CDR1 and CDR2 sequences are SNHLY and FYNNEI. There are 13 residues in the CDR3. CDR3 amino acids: CASSYWTSDTQYF. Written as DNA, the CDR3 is TGTGCCAGCAGTTATTGGACCTCAGATACGCAGTATTTT.

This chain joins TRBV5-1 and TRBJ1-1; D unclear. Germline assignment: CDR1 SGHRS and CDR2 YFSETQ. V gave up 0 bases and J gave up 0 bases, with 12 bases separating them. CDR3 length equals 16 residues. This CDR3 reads CASSLASGFMNTEAFF. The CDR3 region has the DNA TGCGCCAGCAGCTTGGCCTCTGGGTTTATGAACACTGAAGCTTTCTTT.

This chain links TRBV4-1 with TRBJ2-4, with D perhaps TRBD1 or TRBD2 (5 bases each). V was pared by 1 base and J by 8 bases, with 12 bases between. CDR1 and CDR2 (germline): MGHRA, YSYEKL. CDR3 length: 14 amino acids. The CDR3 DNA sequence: TGCGCCAGCAGCCAAGGGGGGTTTGGGGACATTCAGTACTTC. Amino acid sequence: CASSQGGFGDIQYF.

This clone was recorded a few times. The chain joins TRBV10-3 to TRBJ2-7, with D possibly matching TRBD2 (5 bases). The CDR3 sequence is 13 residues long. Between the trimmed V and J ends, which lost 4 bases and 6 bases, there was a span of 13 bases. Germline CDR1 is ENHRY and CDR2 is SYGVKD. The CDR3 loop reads CAISAQVRGEQYF. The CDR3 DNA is TGTGCCATCAGTGCTCAGGTCCGGGGCGAGCAGTACTTC.

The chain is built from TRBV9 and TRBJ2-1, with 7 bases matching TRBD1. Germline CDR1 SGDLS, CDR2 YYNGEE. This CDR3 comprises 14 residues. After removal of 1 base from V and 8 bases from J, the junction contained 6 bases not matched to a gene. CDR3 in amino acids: CASSVRGQVDEQFF. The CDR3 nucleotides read TGTGCCAGCAGCGTAAGGGGGCAGGTTGATGAGCAGTTCTTC.

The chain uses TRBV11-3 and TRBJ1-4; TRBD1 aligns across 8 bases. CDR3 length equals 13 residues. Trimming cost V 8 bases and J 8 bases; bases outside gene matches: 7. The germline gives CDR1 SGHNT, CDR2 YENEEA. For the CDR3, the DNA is TGTGCCAGCTCGCGACAGGGGAGCGAAAAACTGTTTTTT. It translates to CASSRQGSEKLFF.

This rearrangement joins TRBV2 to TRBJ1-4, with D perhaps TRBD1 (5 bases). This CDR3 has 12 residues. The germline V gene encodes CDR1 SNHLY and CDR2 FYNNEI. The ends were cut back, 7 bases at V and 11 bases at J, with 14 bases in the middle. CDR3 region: CASIGHSGKLFF. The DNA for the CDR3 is TGTGCCAGCATAGGACATTCAGGGAAACTGTTTTTT.

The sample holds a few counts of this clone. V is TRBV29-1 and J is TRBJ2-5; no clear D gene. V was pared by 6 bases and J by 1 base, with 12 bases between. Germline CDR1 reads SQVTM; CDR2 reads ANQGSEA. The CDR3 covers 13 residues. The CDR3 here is CSVFSDRQETQYF. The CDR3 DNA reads TGCAGCGTCTTCAGCGACCGCCAAGAGACCCAGTACTTC. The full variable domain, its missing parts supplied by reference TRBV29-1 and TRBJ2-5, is SAVISQKPSRDICQRGTSLTIQCQVDSQVTMMFWYRQQPGQSLTLIATANQGSEATYESGFVIDKFPISRPNLTFSTLTVSNMSPEDSSIYLCSVFSDRQETQYFGPGTRLLVL.

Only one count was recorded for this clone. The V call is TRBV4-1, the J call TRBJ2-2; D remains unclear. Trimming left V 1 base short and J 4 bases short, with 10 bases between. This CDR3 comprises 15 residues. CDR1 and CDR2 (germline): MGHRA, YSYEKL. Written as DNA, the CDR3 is TGCGCCAGCAGCCAAGCGGGTCTCGTCACCGGGGAGCTGTTTTTT. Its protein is CASSQAGLVTGELFF.

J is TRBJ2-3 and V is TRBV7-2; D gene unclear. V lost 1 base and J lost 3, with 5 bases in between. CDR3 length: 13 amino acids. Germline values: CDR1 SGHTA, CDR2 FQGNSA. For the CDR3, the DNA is TGTGCCAGCAGCTTAGTTTTTACAGATACGCAGTATTTT. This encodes CASSLVFTDTQYF.

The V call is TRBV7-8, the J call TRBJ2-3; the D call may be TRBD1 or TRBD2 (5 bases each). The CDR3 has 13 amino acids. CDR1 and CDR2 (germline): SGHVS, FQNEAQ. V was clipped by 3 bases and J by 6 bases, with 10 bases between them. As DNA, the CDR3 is TGTGCCAGCAGCTTGGGGGTCTGGGATACGCAGTATTTT. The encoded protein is CASSLGVWDTQYF.